These 27 T cell receptor beta chains originate from one sample sequenced in a study of T cells in Graves' hyperthyroidism and ophthalmopathy (dated by TCRdb to about 2019). Libraries were prepared through multiplex PCR. Sequenced using an Illumina HiSeq 2000. TCR beta CDR3 regions were amplified from RNA transcripts. The first round of RT-PCR for the TCR CDR3 was performed with the HTBI primer set and the Qiagen OneStep RT-PCR kit. TCRdb cleaned the public reads at Q25 with fastp, built clones with MiXCR and kept in-frame beta chains. Each entry is one CDR3 protein sequence, shown with its most common DNA and genes. The sample profile shows 460,000 or so distinct CDR3 sequences; approximately 15% of them were found once. The ten largest clones represent 15% to 20% of the sample. Sequences were obtained from blood. The receptors were sampled from a woman aged 18-30 years with Graves' hyperthyroidism.

This clonotype was recorded only once. Germline and junction disagree at one end, which may indicate a read error. The J gene is TRBJ2-1, the V gene TRBV28; D unresolved. This CDR3 is built from 18 residues. The germline V gene has CDR1 MDHEN and CDR2 SYDVKM. CDR3 nucleotides: TGCGCCAGCAGTTCCACCGCGGACGACCGGAGAGGCTTCGATGAGCAGTTCTTC. Translating gives CASSSTADDRRGFDEQFF.

The CDR3 here is CASSPGLVYEQYV. The DNA of the CDR3 is TGTGCCAGTAGCCCGGGACTAGTCTACGAGCAGTACGTC. The V gene is TRBV19, the J gene TRBJ2-7, with 8 bases fitting TRBD2. J gave up 3 bases and V 6 bases, and 4 bases lay outside the gene matches. The CDR3 has 13 amino acids. Germline assignment: CDR1 LNHDA and CDR2 SQIVND (reference sequence).

This clonotype was recorded many times. J is TRBJ1-2 and V is TRBV12-3 or TRBV12-4, with unresolved D. The CDR3 extends over 13 amino acids. V gave up 1 base and J gave up 4 bases, with 7 bases separating them. The CDR3 region is CASSLVTGYGYTF. DNA of the CDR3: TGTGCCAGCAGTTTAGTCACCGGCTATGGCTACACCTTC.

This clonotype was observed at least ten times. This rearrangement joins TRBV12-3 or TRBV12-4 to TRBJ1-2; unclear D gene. The CDR3 contains 12 residues. The V end lost 7 bases, the J end lost 4 bases, and 10 bases lay between the germline ends. This chain's CDR3 is CASTDGVYGYTF. The CDR3 bases are TGTGCCAGCACTGATGGGGTCTATGGCTACACCTTC.

The chain combines TRBV19 with TRBJ1-1; possible D gene TRBD1, 5 bases. The V gene lost 6 bases and the J gene lost 6 bases, with 17 bases spanning the gap. CDR1 LNHDA and CDR2 SQIVND come from the germline V gene (reference sequence). The CDR3 is 14 amino acids. The CDR3 bases are TGTGCCAGTAGCTCCCGGGACTTTGGGGCTGAAGCTTTCTTT. Its translation: CASSSRDFGAEAFF.

The chain couples TRBV7-2 to TRBJ2-3, with TRBD2 matching 8 bases. The CDR3 is 16 residues long. V lost 5 bases to trimming and J lost 2 bases; unmatched junction nucleotides: 9. Germline V gene lookup returns CDR1 SGHTA and CDR2 FQGNSA. Here the CDR3 DNA reads TGTGCCAGCAGCAAAGGACTAGCAGACAACACAGATACGCAGTATTTT. The encoded protein is CASSKGLADNTDTQYF.

In regard to this clonotype: It may be a read error: a sequence one base away is much more abundant. The chain's CDR3 is CASSVVGSGPYNEQYF. Written as DNA, the CDR3 is TGTGCCAGCAGCGTAGTGGGTAGCGGTCCCTACAATGAGCAGTACTTC. The gene calls are TRBV9 and TRBJ2-1, with D possibly being TRBD2 (6 bases). The J call is uncertain, as TRBJ2-7 better fits the DNA end. From germline, CDR1 is SGDLS and CDR2 YYNGEE. This CDR3 is 16 amino acids long.

This clonotype came up many times. The CDR3 coding sequence is TGTGCCACCCGAGGGTACGCTAACTATGGCTACACCTTC. This encodes CATRGYANYGYTF. V is TRBV12-3 or TRBV12-4 and J is TRBJ1-2, with unresolved D. There are 13 residues in the CDR3. Trimming pared 10 bases from V and 0 bases from J, leaving 12 bases between.

This clonotype was found many times. The chain recombines TRBV5-6 with TRBJ2-5; D is unclear. Trimming stripped 0 bases from V and 5 bases from J, with 14 bases between. The CDR3 is made up of 15 amino acids. The germline CDR1 and CDR2 sequences are SGHDT and YYEEEE. In DNA form, the CDR3 reads TGTGCCAGCAGCTTGGGCCCCCTTCTCAGGGAGACCCAGTACTTC. Residues: CASSLGPLLRETQYF.

This chain links TRBV29-1 with TRBJ1-1; 8 bases match TRBD1. The germline CDR1 and CDR2 sequences are SQVTM and ANQGSEA. The length of the CDR3 is 13 residues. V trimming: 5 bases; J trimming: 5 bases; junction bases outside the gene matches: 7. The CDR3 reads CSVTPGGLTEAFF. DNA of the CDR3: TGCAGCGTTACTCCAGGGGGCTTGACTGAAGCTTTCTTT.

For this clonotype: A single base separates this from a much larger clone, so it may be a read error. V is TRBV10-3 and J is TRBJ2-3; TRBD2 agrees at 7 bases. Germline values: CDR1 ENHRY, CDR2 SYGVKD. The CDR3 totals 14 residues. With V trimmed by 10 bases and J by 5 bases, 12 bases remained unmatched. CDR3 bases: TGTGCCACCTTAGCGGGCCCAATGGAAGATACGCAGTATTTT. It specifies CATLAGPMEDTQYF.

This clonotype came up once. One end of the junction varies from germline; a read error may be responsible. This chain links TRBV24-1 with TRBJ2-2, with 8 bases that match TRBD1. Germline CDR1 is KGHDR and CDR2 is SFDVKD. There are 17 residues in the CDR3. The CDR3 sequence is CATSDPRRTGRAGEPFF. The DNA of the CDR3 is TGTGCCACCAGTGATCCACGCAGGACAGGGCGGGCCGGGGAGCCGTTTTTT.

This clonotype was seen at least ten times. CDR3 residues: CSAFSTSPKQETQYF. In nucleotides, the CDR3 is TGCAGTGCTTTTTCGACTAGCCCGAAACAAGAGACCCAGTACTTC. V and J are TRBV20-1 and TRBJ2-5; 7 bases map to TRBD2. The CDR3 spans 15 residues. Germline V gives CDR1 DFQATT, CDR2 SNEGSKA (reference sequence). The J segment lost 2 bases and the V segment lost 5 bases, leaving 11 bases of the junction unmatched.

This clonotype was detected many times. The genes are TRBV12-3 or TRBV12-4 and TRBJ2-1; 10 bases agree with TRBD2. Trimming at V came to 4 bases and at J to 7 bases, leaving 1 base not matched to a gene. The CDR3 is made up of 13 amino acids. The CDR3 is CASSWTSGNEQFF. CDR3 DNA sequence: TGTGCCAGCAGTTGGACTAGCGGAAATGAGCAGTTCTTC.

This clonotype came up many times. V is TRBV6-1 and J is TRBJ2-3; D remains ambiguous. The V and J ends lost 6 bases and 6 bases respectively, with 16 bases between them. The germline CDR1 and CDR2 sequences are MNHNS and SASEGT. The CDR3 length is 14 residues. The CDR3 protein is CASRAGLTWDTQYF. DNA for the CDR3: TGTGCCAGCAGGGCCGGGCTCACCTGGGATACGCAGTATTTT.

In this sample, this clonotype turned up many times. This sequence joins TRBV27 and TRBJ1-3, with D unresolved. Germline V CDR1 and CDR2: MNHEY, SMNVEV (reference sequence). The CDR3 consists of 13 residues. Deletions cut 7 bases from V and 0 bases from J, with 7 bases between. The CDR3 reads CASKRASGNTIYF. The CDR3 region has the DNA TGTGCCAGCAAAAGAGCCTCTGGAAACACCATATATTTT.

This clonotype was counted between two and nine times. The rearrangement joins TRBV30 to TRBJ1-4; 8 positions agree with TRBD1. CDR1 and CDR2 from the germline V gene are GTSNPN and SVGIG (reference sequence). The length of the CDR3 is 14 residues. Trimming at V came to 5 bases and at J to 8 bases, leaving 10 bases not matched to a gene. In nucleotides, the CDR3 is TGTGCCTGGGGTCCGGACAGGGTAGACGAAAAACTGTTTTTT. It specifies CAWGPDRVDEKLFF.

V gene TRBV5-1 combines with J gene TRBJ1-1, with D maybe TRBD1 (6 bases). V was pared by 1 base and J by 6 bases, with 10 bases between. The CDR3 contains 13 residues. From germline, CDR1 is SGHRS and CDR2 YFSETQ. CDR3 in amino acids: CASSLRGASEAFF. The DNA for the CDR3 is TGCGCCAGCAGCTTGCGGGGGGCGTCTGAAGCTTTCTTT.

This clonotype was counted many times. The chain carries TRBV5-1 and TRBJ2-1; D is possibly TRBD1 (5 bases). Germline V gene data show CDR1 as SGHRS and CDR2 as YFSETQ. V was cut by 0 bases and J by 6 bases, with 13 bases left in between. The CDR3 is 15 amino acids. CDR3 nucleotide sequence: TGCGCCAGCAGCTTGGTCCAAGACAGTGGCAATGAGCAGTTCTTC. Encoded protein: CASSLVQDSGNEQFF.

Only a few counts were recorded for this clonotype. This chain joins TRBV19 and TRBJ2-6, with D possibly being TRBD1 (6 bases). CDR3 length: 16 amino acids. Trimming removed 8 bases at V and 1 base at J, with 15 bases between. From germline, CDR1 is LNHDA and CDR2 SQIVND (reference sequence). DNA of the CDR3: TGTGCCAGTGGGGACACCAGGAGGTCTGGGGCCAACGTCCTGACTTTC. This gives the protein CASGDTRRSGANVLTF.

Worth noting for this clonotype: At one end, the junction sequence differs from germline, possibly due to a read error. The genes are TRBV3-1 and TRBJ2-1; 7 bases align to TRBD2. The CDR3 length is 16 residues. Germline V gene sequence: CDR1 LGHDT, CDR2 YNNKEL (reference sequence). The CDR3 region has the DNA TGTGCCAGCAGCCAAGTTTTTGTTAGCGGGTATAATGAGCAGCTCTTC. Residues: CASSQVFVSGYNEQLF.

This clonotype was found many times. V is TRBV2 and J is TRBJ2-7; no clear D gene. The V end lost 4 bases, the J end lost 0 bases, and 4 bases lay between the germline ends. Germline lookup yields CDR1 SNHLY and CDR2 FYNNEI. The CDR3 is 12 residues long. The CDR3 loop reads CASSGISYEQYV. CDR3 nucleotides: TGTGCCAGCAGTGGCATCTCCTACGAGCAGTACGTC.

This clonotype was observed many times. The chain carries TRBV2 and TRBJ2-6; D possibly corresponds to TRBD2 (5 bases). The CDR3 is made up of 16 amino acids. With 8 bases removed from V and 4 bases from J, the gap between germline ends came to 18 bases. In germline, CDR1 is SNHLY, CDR2 FYNNEI. The CDR3 region has the DNA TGTGCCAGCCTAGCCGGGTGGGCTGTCGGGGCCAACGTCCTGACTTTC. Encoded protein: CASLAGWAVGANVLTF.

This clonotype was picked up many times. The rearrangement joins TRBV3-1 to TRBJ2-5; tentatively, D is TRBD1 (6 bases). The CDR3 loop spans 17 amino acids. Germline V lookup: CDR1 LGHDT, CDR2 YNNKEL (reference sequence). The V gene lost 8 bases and the J gene lost 0 bases, with 22 bases spanning the gap. Written as DNA, the CDR3 is TGTGCCAGCGGTCCAACAGGGTGGTACGCGTACCAAGAGACCCAGTACTTC. It is translated as CASGPTGWYAYQETQYF.

This clonotype was found many times. The chain recombines TRBV30 with TRBJ1-1, with 8 bases matching TRBD1. This CDR3 contains 15 residues. In germline, CDR1 is GTSNPN, CDR2 SVGIG (reference sequence). J was trimmed by 7 bases and V by 1 base; bases with no gene match: 11. CDR3 region: CAWSDLTGERSEAFF. CDR3 DNA: TGTGCCTGGAGTGACTTGACAGGGGAACGGAGTGAAGCTTTCTTT.

This clonotype appeared many times. The V gene is TRBV20-1, the J gene TRBJ1-5; tentative D call: TRBD1 (6 bases). Germline CDR1 and CDR2: DFQATT and SNEGSKA (reference sequence). CDR3 size: 14 residues. Trimming left V 1 base short and J 1 base short, with 8 bases between. In DNA, the CDR3 is TGCAGTGCTAGAGGTGGACAGAGCAATCAGCCCCAGCATTTT. Protein: CSARGGQSNQPQHF.

This clonotype was seen at least ten times. This chain links TRBV10-3 with TRBJ1-5, with D unresolved. The CDR3 consists of 14 residues. Trimming cost V 6 bases and J 2 bases, with 11 bases left between them. The germline gives CDR1 ENHRY, CDR2 SYGVKD. The CDR3 DNA reads as TGTGCCATCAGCACAGAGGGAGGCAATCAGCCCCAGCATTTT. It is translated as CAISTEGGNQPQHF.